These 25 T cell receptor beta chains were sequenced from one sample in a study of control samples from healthy donors and cancer patients (dated by TCRdb to 2018 to 2021). The method behind the library was the immunoSEQ multiplex PCR assay. TCRdb retrieved this table from immuneACCESS and kept in-frame rearrangements only. Not all clones are present; in checked studies, unresolved V genes account for under half, and no reason is known for the remainder. Counted in this sample were roughly 90,000 clones; approximately 91% of them appeared once. The ten largest clones capture 8.5% to 10% of the sample. Sequencing was done on a sample of PBMCs. Receptors were obtained from a woman aged 50 to 65 with colorectal cancer.

The chain links TRBV2 to TRBJ2-5; the match to TRBD2 covers 10 bases. This CDR3 region has 14 residues. The junction had 3 bases not matched to a gene; V was cut back by 5 bases and J by 3 bases. Germline loops: CDR1 SNHLY, CDR2 FYNNEI. As DNA, the CDR3 is TGTGCCAGCAGTTCCAGCGGGGGGGAAGAGACCCAGTACTTC. The encoded protein is CASSSSGGEETQYF.

V gene TRBV5-8 combines with J gene TRBJ2-1; no reliable D call. Germline CDR1 is SGHTS and CDR2 is YDEGEE. V lost 3 bases and J lost 6, with 10 bases in between. The length of the CDR3 is 13 residues. The CDR3 DNA sequence: TGTGCCAGCAGCTCAACAGCTCTCAATGAGCAGTTCTTC. Its protein is CASSSTALNEQFF.

The chain is built from TRBV18 and TRBJ1-3; weak D call: TRBD1 (5 bases). Trimming removed 3 bases at V and 4 bases at J, with 13 bases between. CDR1 and CDR2 from the germline V gene are KGHSH and LQKENI. The CDR3 runs 15 residues. CDR3 in DNA: TGTGCCAGCTCACCTCAGGGTATTACAGGAAACACCATATATTTT. It encodes CASSPQGITGNTIYF.

V gene TRBV30 combines with J gene TRBJ2-3; TRBD2 matches 9 bases. From germline, CDR1 is GTSNPN and CDR2 SVGIG (reference sequence). The CDR3 is made up of 15 amino acids. J lost 2 bases, V lost 3 bases, and 6 bases had no gene match. The CDR3 sequence is CAWRGGGANTDTQYF. In DNA form, the CDR3 reads TGTGCCTGGAGAGGCGGGGGGGCCAACACAGATACGCAGTATTTT.

The V and J genes are TRBV2 and TRBJ1-4, with D uncertain. Trimming cost V 7 bases and J 7 bases, with 13 bases left between them. The CDR3 extends over 13 amino acids. Germline CDR1 SNHLY, CDR2 FYNNEI. This chain's CDR3 is CASIRDGSEKLFF. In DNA, the CDR3 is TGTGCCAGCATAAGGGATGGGAGTGAAAAACTGTTTTTT.

This rearrangement joins TRBV28 to TRBJ2-4; 10 bases align to TRBD1. This CDR3 region has 16 residues. Germline-derived CDR1 and CDR2 are MDHEN and SYDVKM. Trimming took 8 bases from V and 1 from J; bases not matched to a gene: 8. In DNA, the CDR3 is TGTGCCAGCGGGACAGGGGCCCTAGCCGCCAAAAACATTCAGTACTTC. This translates into CASGTGALAAKNIQYF.

CDR3 in DNA: TGTGCCAGCAGCTTTGACAGGGGTGTAAGCAATGAGCAGTTCTTC. Encoded protein: CASSFDRGVSNEQFF. J is TRBJ2-1 and V is TRBV7-2; 8 bases align to TRBD1. Germline CDR1 reads SGHTA; CDR2 reads FQGNSA. V lost 3 bases to trimming and J lost 6 bases; unmatched junction nucleotides: 7. The CDR3 sequence is 15 residues long.

J is TRBJ2-2 and V is TRBV10-3, with 7 bases aligning to TRBD2. CDR1 and CDR2 (germline): ENHRY, SYGVKD. This CDR3 has 14 amino acids. V gave up 4 bases and J gave up 4 bases; unmatched junction bases: 3. In nucleotides, the CDR3 is TGTGCCATCAGTGGACTAGCCACCACCGGGGAGCTGTTTTTT. Its protein is CAISGLATTGELFF.

The CDR3 DNA is TGTGCCAGCAGTTACTCGACAGGGGGCCAGCATTTT. Translation gives CASSYSTGGQHF. The chain combines TRBV6-2 or TRBV6-3 with TRBJ1-5; 9 positions agree with TRBD1. After removal of 0 bases from V and 12 bases from J, the junction contained 0 bases not matched to a gene. The germline gives CDR1 MNHEY, CDR2 SVGEGT. This CDR3 spans 12 amino acids.

The J gene is TRBJ1-2, the V gene TRBV6-5, with 7 bases matching TRBD1. CDR3 length: 15 amino acids. Germline V gives CDR1 MNHEY, CDR2 SVGAGI. The ends lost 7 bases at V and 8 bases at J; junction bases unmatched: 16. The CDR3 protein is CASIGKGTELMGYTF. CDR3 in DNA: TGTGCCAGCATAGGGAAGGGGACAGAGCTGATGGGCTACACCTTC.

The rearrangement links TRBV6-5 to TRBJ2-1; 8 bases align to TRBD1. Trimming took 6 bases from V and 5 from J; bases not matched to a gene: 9. This CDR3 is built from 15 residues. Per the germline V gene, CDR1 is MNHEY and CDR2 is SVGAGI. The CDR3 nucleotides read TGTGCCAGCAGGCCCTGGACAGGGATCCACAATGAGCAGTTCTTC. Amino acid sequence: CASRPWTGIHNEQFF.

V gene TRBV14 combines with J gene TRBJ2-5; D gene unclear. Germline V gene lookup returns CDR1 SGHDN and CDR2 FVKESK. Trimming shortened V by 3 bases and J by 2 bases, and 7 bases separated the two germline ends. The CDR3 runs to 13 residues. This CDR3 is CASSHWAQETQYF. In nucleotides, the CDR3 is TGTGCCAGCAGCCATTGGGCTCAAGAGACCCAGTACTTC.

This sequence joins TRBV12-3 or TRBV12-4 and TRBJ1-2; 8 bases match TRBD1. V lost 5 bases to trimming and J lost 6 bases; unmatched junction nucleotides: 5. The CDR3 contains 13 residues. The CDR3 DNA follows: TGTGCCAGCAGTCTTCAGGGGGCCCATGGCTACACCTTC. Protein product: CASSLQGAHGYTF.

The CDR3 region has the DNA TGTGCCAGCAGCCCCAGACCAGGGAGGGATGCAAATCAGCCCCAGCATTTT. Protein: CASSPRPGRDANQPQHF. The rearrangement joins TRBV7-9 to TRBJ1-5; weak D call: TRBD1 (5 bases). CDR3 length equals 17 residues. The V and J ends lost 5 bases and 4 bases respectively, with 21 bases between them. Germline CDR1 is SEHNR and CDR2 is FQNEAQ (reference sequence).

In this sample, this clone turned up once. The chain recombines TRBV19 with TRBJ1-2; the match to TRBD1 covers 8 bases. Germline V gene sequence: CDR1 LNHDA, CDR2 SQIVND (reference sequence). The V gene end was trimmed by 10 bases and the J gene end by 2 bases; junction bases not matched to a gene: 9. The CDR3 contains 14 residues. This CDR3 reads CATQARTGNYGYTF. The CDR3 DNA reads TGTGCCACCCAAGCCCGGACAGGGAACTATGGCTACACCTTC.

This clone was seen only once. This sequence joins TRBV6-5 and TRBJ2-1, with 8 bases that match TRBD2. The CDR3 extends over 14 amino acids. Germline trimming cut 6 bases from V and 6 bases from J; bases unmatched to any gene: 7. Germline assignment: CDR1 MNHEY and CDR2 SVGAGI. DNA of the CDR3: TGTGCCAGCAGCGCGGCTGGACTAGCCAATGAGCAGTTCTTC. It encodes CASSAAGLANEQFF.

The rearrangement links TRBV28 to TRBJ1-1; 7 nucleotides match TRBD1. CDR3 size: 13 residues. Germline V gives CDR1 MDHEN, CDR2 SYDVKM. V lost 7 bases, J lost 7 bases, and 9 bases stayed unmatched. In DNA form, the CDR3 reads TGTGCCAGCACTAAAATACAGGGGAGTGAAGCTTTCTTT. This translates into CASTKIQGSEAFF.

This chain connects TRBV14 to TRBJ1-2; D ambiguous. The ends were cut back, 1 base at V and 4 bases at J, with 10 bases in the middle. This CDR3 is built from 14 residues. CDR1 and CDR2 from the germline V gene are SGHDN and FVKESK. CDR3 amino acids: CASSQGDGRYGYTF. DNA for the CDR3: TGTGCCAGCAGCCAAGGGGATGGGCGCTATGGCTACACCTTC. Complete variable domain (other parts from reference TRBV14 and TRBJ1-2): EAGVTQFPSHSVIEKGQTVTLRCDPISGHDNLYWYRRVMGKEIKFLLHFVKESKQDESGMPNNRFLAERTGGTYSTLKVQPAELEDSGVYFCASSQGDGRYGYTFGSGTRLTVV.

This clone is a singleton in its sample. This chain joins TRBV7-2 and TRBJ2-5; TRBD2 agrees at 9 bases. CDR1 is SGHTA and CDR2 is FQGNSA in the germline V gene. This CDR3 comprises 16 residues. V was pared by 3 bases and J by 5 bases, with 10 bases of the junction left unmatched. The CDR3 nucleotides are TGTGCCAGCAGCTTGGGGGCGGGGGGGGGCGGGGAGACCCAGTACTTC. Translating it yields CASSLGAGGGGETQYF.

This clone came up once. V and J are TRBV9 and TRBJ1-2; a weak D match, TRBD1 (5 bases). The CDR3 loop spans 12 amino acids. Germline V CDR1 and CDR2: SGDLS, YYNGEE. V was cut by 4 bases and J by 5 bases, with 9 bases left in between. The CDR3 is CASSPGGYGYTF. CDR3 in DNA: TGTGCCAGCAGCCCCGGGGGGTATGGCTACACCTTC. Full variable domain (outside the CDR3, taken from reference TRBV9 and TRBJ1-2): DSGVTQTPKHLITATGQRVTLRCSPRSGDLSVYWYQQSLDQGLQFLIQYYNGEERAKGNILERFSAQQFPDLHSELNLSSLELGDSALYFCASSPGGYGYTFGSGTRLTVV.

The genes are TRBV2 and TRBJ2-1; D remains unclear. Germline V CDR1 and CDR2: SNHLY, FYNNEI. The V and J ends lost 5 bases and 6 bases respectively, with 11 bases between them. The CDR3 length is 13 residues. The CDR3 sequence is CASSRTLTNEQFF. The CDR3 nucleotides are TGTGCCAGCAGTCGCACCTTAACCAATGAGCAGTTCTTC.

V usage is TRBV5-1 and J usage is TRBJ2-3; TRBD1 matches at 12 bases. This CDR3 has 17 residues. CDR1 is SGHRS and CDR2 is YFSETQ in the germline V gene. After removal of 7 bases from V and 5 bases from J, the junction contained 14 bases not matched to a gene. The CDR3 DNA reads TGCGCCAGCGGACCCGGGACAGGGGGCGCATTTGGAGATACGCAGTATTTT. Translated: CASGPGTGGAFGDTQYF.

The V gene is TRBV28, the J gene TRBJ2-1; 9 bases map to TRBD1. CDR1 is MDHEN, CDR2 SYDVKM, per germline. V gave up 7 bases and J gave up 2 bases; unmatched junction bases: 18. The CDR3 contains 19 residues. CDR3 DNA sequence: TGTGCCAGCACCCTGGCAGGACAGGGGCGATTGGAGGCCTACAATGAGCAGTTCTTC. Protein: CASTLAGQGRLEAYNEQFF.

This chain connects TRBV12-5 to TRBJ1-4; tentatively, D is TRBD1 (5 bases). The germline CDR1 and CDR2 sequences are LGHNT and FRNRAP. CDR3 size: 11 residues. V dropped 4 bases and J dropped 11 bases, with 8 bases sitting between them. CDR3 sequence (DNA): TGTGCTAGTGGTTCCAGGGATAAACTGTTTTTT. This encodes CASGSRDKLFF.

CDR3 nucleotides: TGTGCCAGTAGTATTGGACGGCCAAATTCACCCCTCCACTTT. It specifies CASSIGRPNSPLHF. The chain uses TRBV19 and TRBJ1-6, with unresolved D. The CDR3 extends over 14 amino acids. The V gene lost 3 bases and the J gene lost 7 bases, with 10 bases spanning the gap. The germline V gene has CDR1 LNHDA and CDR2 SQIVND (reference sequence).